This is a list of T cell receptor beta chains from one sample in a study of early T cells in non-severe SARS-CoV-2 infection. TCRdb redid the calling of the 5' RACE reads with MiXCR, one entry per CDR3 protein. Of 55,000 to 75,000 distinct CDR3 sequences detected, roughly 8% appear once; the ten largest clones hold 3% to 4%. Sequencing input: whole blood. The receptors come from an adult who was a healthcare worker with PCR-confirmed SARS-CoV-2 infection or an uninfected control (not recorded which). Both conserved end residues are part of each CDR3. The order of the fields is D gene, J gene, V gene, clone size, CDR3 protein, CDR3 DNA. A D gene is named only where the DNA matches it firmly. Only part of the rows carry a size: once, few, many, or a class if the clone is expanded.

>TRBD1|TRBJ2-2|TRBV5-1|NA
CASSQQGLDSAGELFF
TGCGCCAGCAGCCAACAGGGGCTAGATTCAGCCGGGGAGCTGTTTTTT
>TRBD1|TRBJ1-1|TRBV28|many
CASRYSRGLMNTEAFF
TGTGCCAGTCGATACAGTAGGGGGCTAATGAACACTGAAGCTTTCTTT
>NA|TRBJ1-1|TRBV2|few
CASSGTEYTEAFF
TGTGCCAGCAGTGGGACAGAATACACTGAAGCTTTCTTT
>NA|TRBJ2-7|TRBV12-3/TRBV12-4|many
CASSPGERGYEQYF
TGTGCCAGCAGTCCAGGTGAGAGGGGCTACGAGCAGTACTTC
>TRBD2|TRBJ2-1|TRBV29-1|NA
CSVEDRAGVTLITNEQFF
TGCAGCGTTGAAGACCGAGCGGGAGTGACCCTTATTACAAATGAGCAGTTCTTC
>NA|TRBJ1-3|TRBV11-2|NA
CASSLGAATGNTIYF
TGTGCCAGCAGCTTAGGGGCAGCGACTGGAAACACCATATATTTT
>NA|TRBJ2-7|TRBV30|few
CAWSWGASSYEQYF
TGTGCCTGGAGCTGGGGGGCCTCCTCCTACGAGCAGTACTTC
>TRBD1|TRBJ2-4|TRBV27|few
CASSSRTGGALAKNIQYF
TGTGCCAGCAGTTCCCGGACAGGGGGGGCACTAGCCAAAAACATTCAGTACTTC
>NA|TRBJ2-2|TRBV18|NA
CASSPRSGAETGELFF
TGTGCCAGCTCACCACGTTCGGGAGCTGAAACCGGGGAGCTGTTTTTT
>NA|TRBJ1-5|TRBV20-1|few
CSARTISGNQPQHF
TGCAGTGCTAGGACAATATCTGGCAATCAGCCCCAGCATTTT
>NA|TRBJ2-1|TRBV27|many
CASSPRIPLGLNEQFF
TGTGCCAGCAGTCCGCGTATCCCCCTCGGTCTGAATGAGCAGTTCTTC
>TRBD1|TRBJ2-2|TRBV6-2/TRBV6-3|many
CASTPPGQGSFHTGELFF
TGTGCCAGTACCCCGCCGGGACAGGGTTCGTTTCACACCGGGGAGCTGTTTTTT
>TRBD1|TRBJ2-4|TRBV6-5|few
CASSSRTGWGNIQYF
TGTGCCAGCAGTTCTCGGACAGGCTGGGGAAACATTCAGTACTTC
>TRBD1|TRBJ1-1|TRBV7-9|NA
CASSARQGASEAFF
TGTGCCAGCAGCGCCAGACAGGGGGCTTCTGAAGCTTTCTTT
>NA|TRBJ2-7|TRBV15|NA
CATSTRRATRLEQYF
TGTGCCACCAGCACAAGAAGGGCCACCCGCCTGGAGCAGTACTTC
>NA|TRBJ2-7|TRBV6-2/TRBV6-3|few
CASSFTGPEQYF
TGTGCCAGCAGCTTCACAGGGCCCGAGCAGTACTTC
>TRBD1|TRBJ2-1|TRBV5-1|few
CASSWTGTVNEQFF
TGCGCCAGCAGCTGGACAGGGACAGTTAATGAGCAGTTCTTC
>NA|TRBJ1-5|TRBV6-6|few
CASALYRSRDQPQHF
TGTGCCAGCGCCCTTTACAGGAGTCGGGATCAGCCCCAGCATTTT
>NA|TRBJ1-2|TRBV5-6|few
CASSLGVNYGYTF
TGTGCCAGCAGCTTGGGCGTTAACTATGGCTACACCTTC
>TRBD1|TRBJ2-1|TRBV7-9|many
CASSLGGGANNEQFF
TGTGCCAGCAGCTTAGGAGGGGGCGCGAACAATGAGCAGTTCTTC
>TRBD2|TRBJ2-7|TRBV12-3/TRBV12-4|many
CASSPGLAGAGEQYF
TGTGCCAGCAGTCCGGGACTAGCGGGAGCGGGCGAGCAGTACTTC
>TRBD2|TRBJ2-3|TRBV20-1|many
CSARVASGRNHTQYF
TGCAGTGCTAGAGTCGCCAGCGGGAGGAACCATACGCAGTATTTT
>NA|TRBJ2-7|TRBV6-2/TRBV6-3|few
CASSYSSYPYEQYF
TGTGCCAGCAGTTACTCTAGCTACCCCTACGAGCAGTACTTC
>TRBD1|TRBJ2-1|TRBV7-9|many
CASSPGTGYDNEQFF
TGTGCCAGCAGCCCGGGGACAGGATACGACAATGAGCAGTTCTTC
>NA|TRBJ1-5|TRBV20-1|many
CSARGTQPQHF
TGCAGTGCTAGGGGCACTCAGCCCCAGCATTTT
>NA|TRBJ1-2|TRBV18|few
CASSLDKRAYGYTF
TGTGCCAGCTCGCTCGACAAGAGAGCATATGGCTACACCTTC
>NA|TRBJ2-7|TRBV30|few
CAWSVRELYEQYF
TGTGCCTGGAGTGTACGGGAGCTCTACGAGCAGTACTTC
>TRBD1|TRBJ1-1|TRBV28|many
CASRRTDRGDSNTEAFF
TGTGCCAGCAGGCGCACCGACAGGGGCGACTCAAACACTGAAGCTTTCTTT
>NA|TRBJ2-5|TRBV28|NA
CASSVGEGGLQETQYF
TGTGCCAGCAGCGTAGGAGAAGGGGGACTTCAAGAGACCCAGTACTTC
>NA|TRBJ2-2|TRBV20-1|many
CSASAYGSGDTGELFF
TGCAGTGCTTCAGCGTACGGGAGTGGCGACACCGGGGAGCTGTTTTTT
>NA|TRBJ1-1|TRBV18|many
CASSPTAAGTEAFF
TGTGCCAGCTCACCGACGGCAGCGGGCACTGAAGCTTTCTTT
>TRBD1|TRBJ2-7|TRBV10-3|NA
CAISEGRQGADEQYF
TGTGCCATCAGTGAAGGTCGGCAGGGGGCCGACGAGCAGTACTTC
>NA|TRBJ2-3|TRBV20-1|NA
CSAVQGGVGDTQYF
TGCAGTGCTGTACAGGGCGGCGTAGGAGATACGCAGTATTTT
>NA|TRBJ2-3|TRBV5-1|many
CASSLPGSTDTQYF
TGCGCCAGCAGCCTCCCAGGGAGCACAGATACGCAGTATTTT
>NA|TRBJ1-1|TRBV11-2|many
CASSLGGPPPFF
TGTGCCAGCAGCTTAGGGGGACCCCCTCCTTTCTTT
>NA|TRBJ1-1|TRBV20-1|many
CSARGGGARTEAFF
TGCAGTGCTAGAGGGGGAGGGGCACGGACTGAAGCTTTCTTT
>NA|TRBJ2-6|TRBV7-3|few
CASSSHGTASSGANVLTF
TGTGCCAGCAGCTCACATGGGACGGCCAGCTCTGGGGCCAACGTCCTGACTTTC
>NA|TRBJ2-1|TRBV7-2|NA
CASSLASSVTYNEQFF
TGTGCCAGCAGCTTAGCGAGTAGCGTAACCTACAATGAGCAGTTCTTC
>TRBD1|TRBJ2-3|TRBV27|few
CASSLPTGQGSDTQYF
TGTGCCAGCAGTTTACCGACAGGGCAGGGGTCAGATACGCAGTATTTT
>TRBD1|TRBJ2-7|TRBV10-3|NA
CATEGQGTYEQYF
TGTGCCACCGAGGGACAGGGAACCTACGAGCAGTACTTC
>NA|TRBJ2-1|TRBV7-6|NA
CASSQPGGNPSNEQFF
TGTGCCAGCAGCCAGCCTGGTGGGAACCCCTCCAATGAGCAGTTCTTC
>NA|TRBJ2-6|TRBV19|NA
CASSMGNSGANVLTF
TGTGCCAGTAGTATGGGCAACTCTGGGGCCAACGTCCTGACTTTC
>NA|TRBJ2-3|TRBV28|few
CASSSLRSDTQYF
TGTGCCAGCAGTTCCCTCCGTTCAGATACGCAGTATTTT
>NA|TRBJ2-7|TRBV2|NA
CASSENRDGYEQYF
TGTGCCAGCAGTGAAAACAGGGACGGCTACGAGCAGTACTTC
>NA|TRBJ2-1|TRBV2|many
CASGTETYNEQFF
TGTGCCAGCGGGACTGAAACCTACAATGAGCAGTTCTTC
>NA|TRBJ1-6|TRBV28|many
CASSRSPRGSSPLHF
TGTGCCAGCAGTCGGAGTCCAAGGGGCAGTTCACCCCTCCACTTT
>NA|TRBJ2-1|TRBV27|many
CASDNIPPGPHEQFF
TGTGCCAGCGATAATATCCCCCCCGGTCCTCATGAGCAGTTCTTC
>TRBD1|TRBJ2-3|TRBV27|many
CASSLDRGGSTDTQYF
TGTGCCAGCAGTCTTGACAGGGGTGGAAGCACAGATACGCAGTATTTT
>NA|TRBJ2-3|TRBV27|many
CASSLGLPRPTDTQYF
TGTGCCAGCAGCCTCGGCCTCCCCAGGCCCACAGATACGCAGTATTTT
>NA|TRBJ1-1|TRBV14|few
CASSLLTNTEAFF
TGTGCCAGCAGCCTGCTAACGAACACTGAAGCTTTCTTT
>NA|TRBJ1-3|TRBV7-6|many
CASTRGSGNTIYF
TGTGCCAGCACCCGGGGCTCTGGAAACACCATATATTTT
>NA|TRBJ2-7|TRBV12-3/TRBV12-4|few
CASSPGVYEQYF
TGTGCCAGCAGCCCCGGGGTGTACGAGCAGTACTTC
>TRBD2|TRBJ2-5|TRBV6-2/TRBV6-3|many
CASSYSRLGLAGGETQYF
TGTGCCAGCAGTTACTCGAGGCTGGGACTAGCGGGAGGAGAGACCCAGTACTTC
>NA|TRBJ1-3|TRBV30|medium-sized
CAWSVRGLSGNTIYF
TGTGCCTGGAGTGTTAGGGGCCTCTCTGGAAACACCATATATTTT
>NA|TRBJ1-5|TRBV15|many
CATSTLGGVNQPQHF
TGTGCCACCAGCACCCTTGGAGGGGTCAACCAGCCCCAGCATTTT